This T cell receptor (beta chain) was observed in a study of blood T cells in healthy people across ages. Through a sample-barcoded 5' primer and a J-beta primer mix, a second PCR was run for roughly 7 to 12 cycles. One entry per CDR3 protein results from TCRdb running MiXCR on the 5' RACE reads. Of 350,000 to 450,000 distinct CDR3 sequences listed, about 49% are singletons. Details on this clonotype: No antigen is known for it.

The study drew donors from healthy Caucasian individuals in Russia aged about 6 to 95. Isolated PBMCs totaled at least 6.5 million in each sample. CDR3 length: 17 amino acids. Findings and caveats of the study: Older age went with lower TCR beta diversity per million T cells, in a roughly linear way.

V gene TRBV21-1 combines with J gene TRBJ2-1; TRBD1, the table's D call, was not compared with the DNA. TRBV21-1 represents a pseudogene. The sequence was obtained from a man in his 60s in good health. Specimen: blood. CDR3 DNA sequence: TGTACCAGCAGCCTCCCTCTAACAGGGGTGAGGAACAATGAGCAGTTCTTC. Translation: CTSSLPLTGVRNNEQFF.